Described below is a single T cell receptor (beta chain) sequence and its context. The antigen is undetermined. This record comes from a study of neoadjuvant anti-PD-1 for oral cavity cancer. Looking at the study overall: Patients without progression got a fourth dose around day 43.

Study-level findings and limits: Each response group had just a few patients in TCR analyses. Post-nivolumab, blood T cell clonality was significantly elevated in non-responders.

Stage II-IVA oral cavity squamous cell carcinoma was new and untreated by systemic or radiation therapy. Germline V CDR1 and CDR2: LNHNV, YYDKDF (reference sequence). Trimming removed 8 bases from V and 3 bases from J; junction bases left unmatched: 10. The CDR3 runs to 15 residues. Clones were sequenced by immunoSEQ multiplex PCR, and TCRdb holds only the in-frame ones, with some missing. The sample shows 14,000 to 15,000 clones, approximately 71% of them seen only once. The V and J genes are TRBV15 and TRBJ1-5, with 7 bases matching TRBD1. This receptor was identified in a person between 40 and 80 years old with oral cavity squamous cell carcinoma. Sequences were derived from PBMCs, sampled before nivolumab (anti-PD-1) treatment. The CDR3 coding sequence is TGTGCCACCCAGCGGGACAGAGGGCACAATCAGCCCCAGCATTTT. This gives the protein CATQRDRGHNQPQHF.